The 27 T cell receptor beta chains listed next were all sequenced from one sample in a study of graft-versus-host responses after intestinal transplantation. Sequenced by immunoSEQ multiplex PCR; TCRdb stores in-frame clones only, minus some. The data show roughly 99,000 clones, over 80% seen once. Their antigens remain unidentified. Source: unstimulated CD4+ T cells sorted from spleen or lymph node cells, taken before transplant. The receptor source for this set is a human donor who was the organ donor for an intestinal transplant.

The chain links TRBV29-1 to TRBJ1-2, with D tentatively TRBD1 (5 bases). Germline CDR1 is SQVTM and CDR2 is ANQGSEA. V lost 6 bases and J lost 4, with 15 bases in between. The CDR3 covers 13 residues. CDR3 DNA sequence: TGCAGCGTAGTTCCACAGGCGTCCTATGGCTACACCTTC. Protein product: CSVVPQASYGYTF.

The chain recombines TRBV6-6 with TRBJ1-2, with D unclear. Germline loops: CDR1 MNHNY, CDR2 SVGAGI (reference sequence). This CDR3 is 13 amino acids long. The V and J ends lost 2 bases and 8 bases respectively, with 12 bases between them. DNA of the CDR3: TGTGCCAGCAGTTACATCGGGGAGTACGGCTACACCTTC. This encodes CASSYIGEYGYTF.

This chain links TRBV9 with TRBJ1-1, with D unclear. The V end was cut by 0 bases, the J end by 4 bases, with 13 bases between. The CDR3 totals 15 residues. Germline lookup yields CDR1 SGDLS and CDR2 YYNGEE. The CDR3 protein is CASSVGRVRTTEAFF. In nucleotides, the CDR3 is TGTGCCAGCAGCGTAGGTAGAGTCCGGACCACTGAAGCTTTCTTT.

Comment on this clone: Other DNA sequences in this specimen translate into the identical CDR3. The V gene is TRBV7-3, the J gene TRBJ2-1; 10 nucleotides align to TRBD2. The CDR3 has 15 residues. The germline gives CDR1 SGHTA, CDR2 FQGTGA. V lost 4 bases, J lost 3 bases, and 3 bases stayed unmatched. This chain's CDR3 is CASSSRLAGYNEQFF. The CDR3 DNA is TGTGCCAGCAGCTCGAGACTAGCGGGCTACAATGAGCAGTTCTTC. The whole variable domain, remainder taken from reference TRBV7-3 and TRBJ2-1, is GAGVSQTPSNKVTEKGKYVELRCDPISGHTALYWYRQSLGQGPEFLIYFQGTGAADDSGLPNDRFFAVRPEGSVSTLKIQRTERGDSAVYLCASSSRLAGYNEQFFGPGTRLTVL.

This rearrangement joins TRBV30 to TRBJ1-3, with unresolved D. The germline CDR1 and CDR2 sequences are GTSNPN and SVGIG (reference sequence). Trimming removed 0 bases from V and 4 bases from J, with 10 bases in between. CDR3 size: 14 residues. CDR3 residues: CAWSVTLAGNTIYF. The DNA of the CDR3 is TGTGCCTGGAGTGTAACCCTAGCAGGAAACACCATATATTTT.

This clone was seen once. The rearrangement joins TRBV7-2 to TRBJ1-5; D call uncertain. Germline lookup yields CDR1 SGHTA and CDR2 FQGNSA. Trimming removed 5 bases at V and 2 bases at J, with 4 bases between. There are 12 residues in the CDR3. The chain's CDR3 is CASSGGNQPQHF. The CDR3, as DNA: TGTGCCAGCAGCGGGGGCAATCAGCCCCAGCATTTT.

This clone was observed a handful of times. V and J are TRBV19 and TRBJ1-6, with a possible D match to TRBD1 (5 bases). The CDR3 totals 12 residues. Trimming left V 9 bases short and J 8 bases short, with 11 bases between. The V gene's germline CDR1 is LNHDA and CDR2 SQIVND (reference sequence). Here the CDR3 DNA reads TGTGCCAGCCGGGACCGATATTCACCCCTCCACTTT. This codes for CASRDRYSPLHF.

The chain uses TRBV6-5 and TRBJ2-3, with 8 bases identical to TRBD2. Germline lookup yields CDR1 MNHEY and CDR2 SVGAGI. With 7 bases clipped from V and 1 base from J, the junction kept 4 bases outside the gene matches. CDR3 length: 14 amino acids. Written as DNA, the CDR3 is TGTGCCAGCACCGCGCGGGGGGGCACAGATACGCAGTATTTT. Protein sequence: CASTARGGTDTQYF.

The chain has TRBV6-5 and TRBJ1-1; D possibly corresponds to TRBD1 (6 bases). V was cut by 5 bases and J by 1 base, with 14 bases left in between. The CDR3 is 15 amino acids. Germline CDR1 is MNHEY and CDR2 is SVGAGI. CDR3: CASSVAGVTNTEAFF. In DNA form, the CDR3 reads TGTGCCAGCAGTGTGGCAGGGGTGACGAACACTGAAGCTTTCTTT.

The rearrangement joins TRBV6-6 to TRBJ1-2, with D hard to call. V lost 4 bases and J 6 bases, leaving 15 bases between the germline ends. Germline CDR1 reads MNHNY; CDR2 reads SVGAGI (reference sequence). The CDR3 totals 14 residues. The CDR3 sequence: CASSSTGPLDGYTF. CDR3 in DNA: TGTGCCAGCAGTTCCACCGGGCCCCTAGATGGCTACACCTTC.

This clone has more than one count but fewer than ten. The chain links TRBV19 to TRBJ2-3; D uncertain. The CDR3 consists of 14 residues. CDR1 and CDR2 from the germline V gene are LNHDA and SQIVND (reference sequence). V was shortened by 4 bases and J by 4 bases, with 12 bases between the two germline ends. CDR3 nucleotides: TGTGCCAGTAGTACTTCCGGTTCCCCAGATACGCAGTATTTT. Its translation: CASSTSGSPDTQYF.

V is TRBV6-7 and J is TRBJ2-3; TRBD2 is a possible D gene (5 bases). TRBV6-7 is designated an ORF whose function remains uncertain. The CDR3 is made up of 12 amino acids. The chain's CDR3 is CAPGSEPDTQYF. Here the CDR3 DNA reads TGTGCTCCGGGGTCCGAGCCAGATACGCAGTATTTT.

The chain employs TRBV5-1 and TRBJ1-2; no reliable D call. This CDR3 comprises 14 residues. V was trimmed by 1 base and J by 6 bases, leaving 13 bases between them. Germline V gene lookup returns CDR1 SGHRS and CDR2 YFSETQ. The CDR3 is CASSLSQDGDGYTF. Here the CDR3 DNA reads TGCGCCAGCAGCTTGTCCCAGGACGGGGATGGCTACACCTTC.

The genes are TRBV6-6 and TRBJ1-5; D is unresolved. This CDR3 comprises 14 residues. Germline values: CDR1 MNHNY, CDR2 SVGAGI (reference sequence). The V end lost 6 bases, the J end lost 2 bases, and 11 bases lay between the germline ends. CDR3 protein: CASSPPYGNQPQHF. CDR3 in DNA: TGTGCCAGCAGCCCTCCCTACGGCAATCAGCCCCAGCATTTT.

This rearrangement joins TRBV5-1 to TRBJ2-5; weak D call: TRBD1 (5 bases). The V gene's germline CDR1 is SGHRS and CDR2 YFSETQ. V lost 2 bases and J 2 bases, leaving 7 bases between the germline ends. This CDR3 is built from 13 residues. The CDR3 loop is CASSLGAQETQYF. DNA for the CDR3: TGCGCCAGCAGCTTAGGGGCGCAAGAGACCCAGTACTTC.

This chain connects TRBV2 to TRBJ1-1; D is possibly TRBD1 (5 bases). Germline CDR1 reads SNHLY; CDR2 reads FYNNEI. Between the trimmed V and J ends, which lost 6 bases and 0 bases, there was a span of 17 bases. The length of the CDR3 is 16 residues. CDR3 loop: CASRRGRANMNTEAFF. CDR3 DNA: TGTGCCAGCAGGCGGGGGAGAGCCAACATGAACACTGAAGCTTTCTTT.

The rearrangement joins TRBV11-1 to TRBJ1-1; no clear D. Germline CDR1 and CDR2: SGHAT and FQDESV (reference sequence). CDR3 length: 13 amino acids. V dropped 1 base and J dropped 7 bases, with 10 bases sitting between them. This CDR3 reads CASSLGQAYEAFF. For the CDR3, the DNA is TGTGCCAGCAGCTTAGGGCAGGCCTATGAAGCTTTCTTT.

This clone was seen only once. The V call is TRBV2, the J call TRBJ2-2, with D perhaps matching TRBD2 (6 bases). The CDR3 runs 16 residues. V was cut by 7 bases and J by 5 bases, with 20 bases left in between. Germline values: CDR1 SNHLY, CDR2 FYNNEI. This chain's CDR3 is CASTPRGSGETGELFF. As DNA, the CDR3 is TGTGCCAGCACCCCAAGAGGCTCGGGGGAAACCGGGGAGCTGTTTTTT. Full variable domain (rest looked up from reference TRBV2 and TRBJ2-2): EPEVTQTPSHQVTQMGQEVILRCVPISNHLYFYWYRQILGQKVEFLVSFYNNEISEKSEIFDDQFSVERPDGSNFTLKIRSTKLEDSAMYFCASTPRGSGETGELFFGEGSRLTVL.

V gene TRBV19 combines with J gene TRBJ2-3; 11 bases line up with TRBD2. Germline values: CDR1 LNHDA, CDR2 SQIVND (reference sequence). The trim removed 5 bases at V and 0 bases at J, leaving 10 bases unmatched. The CDR3 spans 18 residues. The CDR3 nucleotides are TGTGCCAGTAGTGCGACTAGCGGGGCGAGGTATAGCACAGATACGCAGTATTTT. Translating gives CASSATSGARYSTDTQYF.

This rearrangement joins TRBV4-2 to TRBJ1-5; no clear D gene. In germline, CDR1 is LGHNA, CDR2 YNFKEQ. This CDR3 comprises 16 residues. Trimming shortened V by 0 bases and J by 0 bases, and 9 bases separated the two germline ends. In DNA, the CDR3 is TGTGCCAGCAGCCAAGAATACAGTTATAGCAATCAGCCCCAGCATTTT. Protein product: CASSQEYSYSNQPQHF.

This rearrangement joins TRBV29-1 to TRBJ1-1; D is ambiguous. With 3 bases removed from V and 1 base from J, the gap between germline ends came to 12 bases. The CDR3 length is 14 residues. The germline V gene encodes CDR1 SQVTM and CDR2 ANQGSEA. CDR3 sequence reads: CSVDFPAANTEAFF. Written as DNA, the CDR3 is TGCAGCGTTGATTTCCCAGCAGCGAACACTGAAGCTTTCTTT.

This clone was seen once. The gene calls are TRBV4-3 and TRBJ1-1; 9 bases align to TRBD1. With 4 bases clipped from V and 8 bases from J, the junction kept 11 bases outside the gene matches. CDR3 length: 15 amino acids. Germline lookup yields CDR1 LGHNA and CDR2 YSLEER. The CDR3 here is CASSRQPGTGTEAFF. The CDR3 DNA reads TGCGCCAGCAGCCGACAACCCGGGACAGGGACCGAAGCTTTCTTT.

The V and J genes are TRBV6-5 and TRBJ2-2; no reliable D call. The CDR3 is made up of 14 amino acids. Deletions cut 0 bases from V and 5 bases from J, with 7 bases between. Germline CDR1 reads MNHEY; CDR2 reads SVGAGI. The CDR3 region has the DNA TGTGCCAGCAGTTACTCTAGGGCTACCGGGGAGCTGTTTTTT. Translation: CASSYSRATGELFF.

This clone was observed a few times. The rearrangement joins TRBV2 to TRBJ2-1; TRBD2 matches 10 bases. With V trimmed by 6 bases and J by 8 bases, 10 bases remained unmatched. This CDR3 has 15 amino acids. Germline-derived CDR1 and CDR2 are SNHLY and FYNNEI. The CDR3 bases are TGTGCCAGCAGGCGACTAGCGGGTGGCGGGGATGAGCAGTTCTTC. Protein sequence: CASRRLAGGGDEQFF.

This CDR3 is CASSKGTHEQYF. The DNA of the CDR3 is TGTGCCAGCAGCAAGGGAACGCACGAGCAGTACTTC. J is TRBJ2-7 and V is TRBV6-1, with D hard to call. CDR3 length: 12 residues. Germline V gives CDR1 MNHNS, CDR2 SASEGT. Trimming shortened V by 6 bases and J by 5 bases, and 11 bases separated the two germline ends.

This chain joins TRBV6-1 and TRBJ1-1, with a tentative D call TRBD1 (6 bases). CDR1 and CDR2 (germline): MNHNS, SASEGT. The length of the CDR3 is 13 residues. V lost 6 bases and J 3 bases, leaving 11 bases between the germline ends. CDR3 residues: CASRDRVYTEAFF. The CDR3 DNA follows: TGTGCCAGCAGGGACAGAGTTTACACTGAAGCTTTCTTT.

The rearrangement links TRBV6-1 to TRBJ2-2; TRBD2 aligns across 11 bases. The CDR3 runs 15 residues. Unmatched junction bases numbered 3, after V lost 6 bases and J lost 3 bases. The germline V gene encodes CDR1 MNHNS and CDR2 SASEGT. CDR3 protein: CASRGTSGYTGELFF. In DNA, the CDR3 is TGTGCCAGCAGGGGGACTAGCGGTTACACCGGGGAGCTGTTTTTT.